The 6 T cell receptor beta chains reported below all come from one sample, sequenced in a study of T cells in Graves' hyperthyroidism and ophthalmopathy. The source material, RNA transcripts, was used to amplify TCR beta CDR3 regions. Primed by the HTBI set, a first-round RT-PCR was run on the TCR CDR3. TCRdb ran MiXCR on the multiplex PCR reads and lists one entry per CDR3 protein. Of hundreds of thousands of distinct CDR3 sequences in the sample, around 42% were seen once. Input material: peripheral blood or thyroid tissue (not recorded which). The receptors shown here come from a woman between 18 and 29 years old with Graves' hyperthyroidism.

In DNA, the CDR3 is TGTGCCACCAGTGATTCCCAGGGGACTAGCGGGACAGTGAACGAGCAGTACTTC. Translated: CATSDSQGTSGTVNEQYF. V and J are TRBV24-1 and TRBJ2-7; TRBD2 matches at 13 bases. The CDR3 totals 18 residues. The junction had 11 bases not matched to a gene; V was cut back by 2 bases and J by 5 bases. Germline V lookup: CDR1 KGHDR, CDR2 SFDVKD.

CDR3 region: CASSLIGQQNEKLFF. The CDR3 coding sequence is TGTGCCAGCAGTTTAATCGGGCAGCAGAATGAAAAACTGTTTTTT. The gene calls are TRBV2 and TRBJ1-4; D call uncertain. The germline V gene has CDR1 SNHLY and CDR2 FYNNEI. V lost 5 bases and J lost 5, with 15 bases in between. The CDR3 contains 15 residues.

A few counts support this clonotype. This rearrangement joins TRBV7-9 to TRBJ2-2; 7 bases align to TRBD2. The CDR3 runs to 15 residues. Losses at the gene ends were 5 bases for V and 4 bases for J; bases not matched to a gene: 7. Germline assignment: CDR1 SEHNR and CDR2 FQNEAQ (reference sequence). CDR3 sequence (DNA): TGTGCCAGCAGCCAAGGCACGGGGGGCACCGGGGAGCTGTTTTTT. Protein sequence: CASSQGTGGTGELFF.

The V gene is TRBV5-1, the J gene TRBJ2-7; D perhaps matches TRBD1 (5 bases). Germline CDR1 is SGHRS and CDR2 is YFSETQ. The CDR3 sequence is 15 residues long. V was trimmed by 3 bases and J by 0 bases, leaving 13 bases between them. The CDR3 coding sequence is TGCGCCAGCAGCTCGGTGGGGCAGGTCTCCTACGAGCAGTACTTC. This gives the protein CASSSVGQVSYEQYF.

The chain combines TRBV24-1 with TRBJ1-1; no firm D call. The CDR3 has 13 amino acids. Between the trimmed V and J ends, which lost 3 bases and 4 bases, there was a span of 8 bases. CDR1 KGHDR and CDR2 SFDVKD come from the germline V gene. This CDR3 is CATSDPLGTEAFF. The CDR3 coding sequence is TGTGCCACCAGTGATCCCCTCGGCACTGAAGCTTTCTTT.

This clonotype was found many times. The chain couples TRBV7-8 to TRBJ1-1, with D tentatively TRBD1 (5 bases). The CDR3 runs 13 residues. The ends were cut back, 5 bases at V and 4 bases at J, with 11 bases in the middle. Germline V CDR1 and CDR2: SGHVS, FQNEAQ. The CDR3 reads CASSVREGTEAFF. DNA of the CDR3: TGTGCCAGCAGCGTCAGGGAGGGCACTGAAGCTTTCTTT. The variable domain in full, with the rest retrieved from reference TRBV7-8 and TRBJ1-1, is GAGVSQSPRYKVAKRGQDVALRCDPISGHVSLFWYQQALGQGPEFLTYFQNEAQLDKSGLPSDRFFAERPEGSVSTLKIQRTQQEDSAVYLCASSVREGTEAFFGQGTRLTVV.